This entry lists 28 T cell receptor beta chains sequenced from one sample in a study of blood T cells in healthy people across ages. Together with a sample-barcoded 5' primer, a J-beta primer mix was included in a second PCR lasting roughly 6 to 12 cycles. TCRdb re-derived calls from the 5' RACE reads in MiXCR, one entry per CDR3 protein. The sample has 780,000 or so distinct CDR3 sequences, around three fifths seen once; the top ten hold roughly 25%. The material sequenced was blood. These receptors came from a man aged 35 to 55 in good health.

In this sample, this clonotype turned up once. This sequence joins TRBV3-1 and TRBJ2-1; TRBD2 matches at 16 bases. V was pared by 1 base and J by 1 base, with 1 base of the junction left unmatched. Germline V gene lookup returns CDR1 LGHDT and CDR2 YNNKEL (reference sequence). The CDR3 consists of 18 residues. The CDR3, as DNA: TGTGCCAGCAGCCAAGTGGGACTAGCGGGGGGGTCCTACAATGAGCAGTTCTTC. Translating gives CASSQVGLAGGSYNEQFF.

There are a few counts of this clonotype. The CDR3 loop reads CASSESVGTVSYEQYF. The CDR3 nucleotides read TGTGCCAGCAGTGAATCGGTCGGGACGGTCTCCTACGAGCAGTACTTC. The chain has TRBV2 and TRBJ2-7; tentatively, D is TRBD1 or TRBD2 (5 bases each). The CDR3 has 16 residues. V lost 2 bases and J lost 0, with 14 bases in between. Germline CDR1 and CDR2: SNHLY and FYNNEI.

This sequence joins TRBV6-1 and TRBJ2-7; 7 bases agree with TRBD1. The CDR3 runs to 14 residues. The V and J ends lost 7 bases and 4 bases, in that order; junction bases with no gene match: 10. Germline assignment: CDR1 MNHNS and CDR2 SASEGT. The CDR3 sequence: CASIRDSDSYEQYF. In nucleotides, the CDR3 is TGTGCCAGCATCAGGGACAGCGACTCATACGAGCAGTACTTC.

This clonotype was observed at least ten times. This chain links TRBV7-2 with TRBJ2-5; D is unresolved. The CDR3 contains 14 residues. The V and J ends lost 1 base and 4 bases respectively, with 10 bases between them. The germline V gene encodes CDR1 SGHTA and CDR2 FQGNSA. In nucleotides, the CDR3 is TGTGCCAGCAGCTTAGTTGGGGTTGGAGAGACCCAGTACTTC. Its translation is CASSLVGVGETQYF.

The genes are TRBV7-2 and TRBJ2-1; no firm D call. The CDR3 covers 16 residues. Per the germline V gene, CDR1 is SGHTA and CDR2 is FQGNSA. V lost 2 bases to trimming and J lost 0 bases, with 11 bases between them. The CDR3 DNA reads TGTGCCAGCAGCTTAAATGCCCCCAACTCCTACAATGAGCAGTTCTTC. Translating it yields CASSLNAPNSYNEQFF.

V is TRBV10-2 and J is TRBJ2-7; 7 positions match TRBD1. The CDR3 covers 16 residues. The V gene end was trimmed by 2 bases and the J gene end by 2 bases; junction bases not matched to a gene: 9. The germline gives CDR1 WSHSY, CDR2 SAAADI. CDR3 DNA sequence: TGCGCCAGCAGTGAGCGAGAGACAGGGATCGCCTACGAGCAGTACTTC. Protein product: CASSERETGIAYEQYF.

There are a few counts of this clonotype. CDR3 nucleotides: TGCAGTGCTAGAGCACCGGGACCTAACACAGATACGCAGTATTTT. Amino acids: CSARAPGPNTDTQYF. The gene calls are TRBV20-1 and TRBJ2-3; D is perhaps TRBD1 or TRBD2 (5 bases each). V lost 1 base to trimming and J lost 2 bases, with 13 bases between them. Germline values: CDR1 DFQATT, CDR2 SNEGSKA (reference sequence). The CDR3 is made up of 15 amino acids.

This clonotype was seen only a few times. The gene calls are TRBV20-1 and TRBJ1-6; D perhaps matches TRBD1 (5 bases). The germline CDR1 and CDR2 sequences are DFQATT and SNEGSKA (reference sequence). CDR3 length equals 15 residues. Trimming stripped 5 bases from V and 0 bases from J, with 11 bases between. Here the CDR3 reads CSASTGNSYNSPLHF. For the CDR3, the DNA is TGCAGTGCTTCTACAGGAAACTCCTATAATTCACCCCTCCACTTT.

A single count supports this clonotype. The chain couples TRBV2 to TRBJ1-2, with TRBD1 matching 9 bases. V shed 0 bases, J shed 5 bases, and the junction held 10 bases outside the gene matches. Per germline, CDR1 SNHLY and CDR2 FYNNEI. The CDR3 is 17 amino acids. The CDR3, as DNA: TGTGCCAGCAGTGAAGCGCTTCCCGGGACAGGGTCATATGGCTACACCTTC. This gives the protein CASSEALPGTGSYGYTF.

V is TRBV20-1 and J is TRBJ2-1; 13 bases agree with TRBD2. This CDR3 region has 16 residues. CDR1 and CDR2 from the germline V gene are DFQATT and SNEGSKA (reference sequence). J lost 4 bases, V lost 8 bases, and 11 bases had no gene match. CDR3 residues: CSTTGTSGAHYNEQFF. CDR3 in DNA: TGCAGTACTACCGGGACTAGCGGGGCTCATTACAATGAGCAGTTCTTC.

V is TRBV24-1 and J is TRBJ2-7, with 12 bases lining up with TRBD2. V lost 0 bases to trimming and J lost 6 bases; unmatched junction nucleotides: 11. CDR3 length equals 18 residues. In germline, CDR1 is KGHDR, CDR2 SFDVKD. CDR3 nucleotide sequence: TGTGCCACCAGTGATTTGGAGACTAGCGGGAGTCCGGGGTGCGAGCAGTACTTC. Its translation is CATSDLETSGSPGCEQYF.

The sample holds a few counts of this clonotype. The chain uses TRBV12-3 or TRBV12-4 and TRBJ2-5; 8 positions match TRBD2. The V segment lost 5 bases and the J segment 7 bases; nucleotides outside the gene matches: 9. This CDR3 has 14 residues. The CDR3 spells CASSPPIREGTQYF. The CDR3 DNA is TGTGCCAGCAGTCCCCCGATCCGGGAGGGGACCCAGTACTTC.

The rearrangement links TRBV9 to TRBJ2-3; D might be TRBD1 (6 bases). The germline gives CDR1 SGDLS, CDR2 YYNGEE. This CDR3 contains 16 residues. V lost 0 bases and J lost 1, with 12 bases in between. This CDR3 reads CASSVELRGRTDTQYF. CDR3 coding DNA: TGTGCCAGCAGCGTAGAGCTCAGGGGACGCACAGATACGCAGTATTTT.

The chain employs TRBV6-1 and TRBJ1-1; D remains ambiguous. This CDR3 region has 14 residues. V lost 7 bases to trimming and J lost 3 bases, with 15 bases between them. The germline V gene encodes CDR1 MNHNS and CDR2 SASEGT. The CDR3 region has the DNA TGTGCCAGCAAATTCCAGGAGTTTTACACTGAAGCTTTCTTT. As protein: CASKFQEFYTEAFF.

This clonotype showed up many times. CDR3 nucleotide sequence: TGTGCCAGCAGCTTTTCAGGGAATTCACCCCTCCACTTT. It yields the protein CASSFSGNSPLHF. V gene TRBV27 combines with J gene TRBJ1-6; D may be TRBD1 (5 bases). The CDR3 has 13 amino acids. Trimming left V 6 bases short and J 7 bases short, with 10 bases between. The germline V gene has CDR1 MNHEY and CDR2 SMNVEV (reference sequence).

The V gene is TRBV5-1, the J gene TRBJ2-7; 8 nucleotides match TRBD1. The CDR3 sequence is 15 residues long. The germline V gene has CDR1 SGHRS and CDR2 YFSETQ. The V segment lost 4 bases and the J segment 3 bases; nucleotides outside the gene matches: 9. The CDR3 sequence: CASSNNAGQVYEQYF. Written as DNA, the CDR3 is TGCGCCAGCAGCAATAACGCGGGACAGGTCTACGAGCAGTACTTC.

J is TRBJ2-2 and V is TRBV6-1, with a weak D call TRBD2 (6 bases). Germline assignment: CDR1 MNHNS and CDR2 SASEGT. Trimming removed 3 bases from V and 4 bases from J, with 6 bases in between. This CDR3 has 13 amino acids. DNA of the CDR3: TGTGCCAGCAGTGAGGGACTCACCGGGGAGCTGTTTTTT. Translating it yields CASSEGLTGELFF.

This clonotype has just a few counts. The V call is TRBV28, the J call TRBJ1-5; possible D gene TRBD1, 5 bases. This CDR3 contains 19 residues. From germline, CDR1 is MDHEN and CDR2 SYDVKM. The V end was cut by 5 bases, the J end by 0 bases, with 23 bases between. This CDR3 is CASSIIYAVGGYSNQPQHF. The CDR3 nucleotides read TGTGCCAGCAGTATTATTTATGCAGTGGGGGGATATAGCAATCAGCCCCAGCATTTT.

The V gene is TRBV24-1, the J gene TRBJ2-5; 7 positions agree with TRBD1. Germline V gene sequence: CDR1 KGHDR, CDR2 SFDVKD. The CDR3 runs 18 residues. The V and J ends lost 3 bases and 4 bases, in that order; junction bases with no gene match: 16. CDR3 amino acids: CATSDGESGAQGVETQYF. The CDR3 nucleotides are TGTGCCACCAGTGATGGCGAATCCGGGGCCCAGGGGGTAGAGACCCAGTACTTC.

Regarding this clonotype: This may arise from a read error, as a much more abundant clone is one base away. The rearrangement uses TRBV20-1 and TRBJ2-6; 7 positions match TRBD2. CDR3 size: 16 residues. Germline V gene data show CDR1 as DFQATT and CDR2 as SNEGSKA (reference sequence). The junction had 6 bases not matched to a gene; V was cut back by 0 bases and J by 4 bases. CDR3 DNA: TGCAGTGCTAGAGAGGCCCGGGGGGAGGGGGCCAACGTCCTGACTTTC. The encoded protein is CSAREARGEGANVLTF.

V is TRBV10-3 and J is TRBJ2-7, with unresolved D. V was cut by 3 bases and J by 5 bases, with 17 bases left in between. CDR3 length equals 15 residues. Per the germline V gene, CDR1 is ENHRY and CDR2 is SYGVKD. This CDR3 reads CAISEIRGFSDEQYF. CDR3 nucleotide sequence: TGTGCCATCAGTGAAATTAGAGGTTTCAGCGACGAGCAGTACTTC.

This chain connects TRBV25-1 to TRBJ1-2; D may be TRBD1 (6 bases). The V gene lost 7 bases and the J gene lost 8 bases, with 17 bases spanning the gap. Germline V gives CDR1 MGHDK, CDR2 SYGVNS. This CDR3 contains 13 residues. DNA for the CDR3: TGTGCCAGCACCTCCAGGGTGCAGGGGGGCTACACCTTC. It specifies CASTSRVQGGYTF.

The V gene is TRBV5-1, the J gene TRBJ2-6, with D possibly called TRBD1 or TRBD2 (5 bases each). Germline lookup yields CDR1 SGHRS and CDR2 YFSETQ. V lost 0 bases and J 0 bases, leaving 10 bases between the germline ends. CDR3 length: 17 residues. This CDR3 is CASSLGGASSGANVLTF. The CDR3 bases are TGCGCCAGCAGCTTGGGAGGGGCGAGCTCTGGGGCCAACGTCCTGACTTTC.

This clonotype was seen more than once but under ten times. J is TRBJ1-6 and V is TRBV9, with D possibly TRBD1 on 5 matching bases. This CDR3 comprises 17 residues. Germline values: CDR1 SGDLS, CDR2 YYNGEE. The V and J ends lost 3 bases and 0 bases respectively, with 13 bases between them. The CDR3 DNA reads as TGTGCCAGCAGCGCGGACATCACGAGCTCCTATAATTCACCCCTCCACTTT. Translated: CASSADITSSYNSPLHF.

The V gene is TRBV27, the J gene TRBJ1-2; D is ambiguous. Per germline, CDR1 MNHEY and CDR2 SMNVEV (reference sequence). The CDR3 is made up of 12 amino acids. V lost 6 bases to trimming and J lost 3 bases, with 8 bases between them. CDR3 DNA: TGTGCCAGCAGGGGGTGGGACTATGGCTACACCTTC. This gives the protein CASRGWDYGYTF.

The chain carries TRBV5-1 and TRBJ2-1, with TRBD1 identical over 8 bases. CDR1 and CDR2 from the germline V gene are SGHRS and YFSETQ. The length of the CDR3 is 14 residues. The J segment lost 7 bases and the V segment lost 4 bases, leaving 7 bases of the junction unmatched. The CDR3 loop is CASSGQGAVNEQFF. The CDR3 DNA sequence: TGCGCCAGCAGCGGTCAGGGGGCTGTTAATGAGCAGTTCTTC.

The chain has TRBV28 and TRBJ2-3, with D tentatively TRBD2 (6 bases). Germline-derived CDR1 and CDR2 are MDHEN and SYDVKM. CDR3 size: 13 residues. Trimming took off 6 bases at V and 4 bases at J, with 11 bases between the two ends. The CDR3 is CASRTGRADTQYF. The CDR3 nucleotides read TGTGCCAGCAGAACCGGGAGAGCAGATACGCAGTATTTT.

The chain combines TRBV7-3 with TRBJ2-3; no firm D call. This CDR3 has 15 amino acids. Germline V gene data show CDR1 as SGHTA and CDR2 as FQGTGA. V shed 2 bases and J shed 4 bases, with 13 bases lying between them. The CDR3 DNA is TGTGCCAGCAGCTTACCCACTACAGCCTCAGATACGCAGTATTTT. Translating gives CASSLPTTASDTQYF.